Shown below are 20 T cell receptor beta chains from a single sample sequenced in a study of T cell responses to AZD1222 COVID-19 vaccine. The repertoire was sequenced with immunoSEQ multiplex PCR; TCRdb's copy has only in-frame clones and lacks some. The sample has about 140,000 clones, 80% to 95% seen once. This material consisted of peripheral blood, taken 28 days after the second AZD1222 dose. The receptors come from an adult who received the AZD1222 COVID-19 vaccine.

The rearrangement joins TRBV3-1 (or the pseudogene TRBV3-2) to TRBJ2-6; possible D gene TRBD2, 6 bases. Between the trimmed V and J ends, which lost 7 bases and 0 bases, there was a span of 13 bases. The CDR3 consists of 16 residues. From germline, CDR1 is LGHDT and CDR2 YNNKEL (reference sequence). The CDR3: CASTPGLYSGANVLTF. Here the CDR3 DNA reads TGTGCCAGCACTCCGGGACTCTACTCTGGGGCCAACGTCCTGACTTTC.

V is TRBV2 and J is TRBJ1-2, with D tentatively TRBD1 (5 bases). V was clipped by 0 bases and J by 3 bases, with 17 bases between them. CDR1 is SNHLY and CDR2 is FYNNEI in the germline V gene. This CDR3 has 17 amino acids. The CDR3 DNA sequence: TGTGCCAGCAGTGAAGCGGTTCTGGGAGAGGGGTACTATGGCTACACCTTC. Translated, it gives CASSEAVLGEGYYGYTF. Supplemented by reference TRBV2 and TRBJ1-2, the full variable domain reads EPEVTQTPSHQVTQMGQEVILRCVPISNHLYFYWYRQILGQKVEFLVSFYNNEISEKSEIFDDQFSVERPDGSNFTLKIRSTKLEDSAMYFCASSEAVLGEGYYGYTFGSGTRLTVV.

This CDR3 is CASRWTSGRSYNEQFF. Written as DNA, the CDR3 is TGCGCCAGCAGATGGACTAGCGGGAGGTCCTACAATGAGCAGTTCTTC. V gene TRBV10-1 combines with J gene TRBJ2-1, with 14 positions matching TRBD2. The CDR3 is 16 amino acids. Germline CDR1 and CDR2: WNHNN and SYGVQD (reference sequence). The V segment lost 6 bases and the J segment 1 base; nucleotides outside the gene matches: 2.

This clone is a singleton in its sample. Likely a read error: the CDR3 ends without its conserved phenylalanine or tryptophan. No DNA is shown, since the ends of the CDR3 on it are uncertain; the CDR3 is the one TCRdb lists. The rearrangement links TRBV6-6 to TRBJ1-2. From its first to its last residue, the CDR3 has 14 amino acids. CDR1 is MNHNY, CDR2 SVGAGI, per germline (reference sequence). CDR3: CASSYSTVAMGGLV.

The chain carries TRBV18 and TRBJ1-5; 9 positions agree with TRBD1. V was clipped by 4 bases and J by 4 bases; unmatched bases: 2. The germline gives CDR1 KGHSH, CDR2 LQKENI. The CDR3 is made up of 14 amino acids. CDR3 in DNA: TGTGCCAGCTCACTAGGACAGGGGAATCAGCCCCAGCATTTT. Translation gives CASSLGQGNQPQHF.

The chain joins TRBV11-2 to TRBJ2-3, with TRBD2 matching 9 bases. The CDR3 totals 16 residues. V lost 1 base, J lost 2 bases, and 4 bases stayed unmatched. The germline V gene has CDR1 SGHAT and CDR2 FQNNGV. The chain's CDR3 is CASSLGLAGTTDTQYF. CDR3 sequence (DNA): TGTGCCAGCAGCTTAGGCCTAGCGGGAACCACAGATACGCAGTATTTT.

The table lists this clone with a few counts. The V and J genes are TRBV28 and TRBJ1-5; 9 positions agree with TRBD1. Trimming removed 4 bases from V and 3 bases from J; junction bases left unmatched: 10. CDR1 and CDR2 from the germline V gene are MDHEN and SYDVKM. CDR3 length equals 17 residues. This chain's CDR3 is CASSSGGTGMFNQPQHF. The CDR3 DNA reads as TGTGCCAGCAGTTCCGGCGGGACAGGGATGTTCAATCAGCCCCAGCATTTT.

CDR3 DNA: TGTGCCAGCAGCTTACTCGGGGGGAATGCGGAGACCCAGTACTTC. Protein sequence: CASSLLGGNAETQYF. This chain links TRBV7-6 with TRBJ2-5; TRBD2 matches 7 bases. The CDR3 contains 15 residues. The trim removed 2 bases at V and 5 bases at J, leaving 8 bases unmatched. Germline V gives CDR1 SGHVS, CDR2 FNYEAQ. Drawing the rest from reference TRBV7-6 and TRBJ2-5, the complete variable domain is GAGVSQSPRYKVTKRGQDVALRCDPISGHVSLYWYRQALGQGPEFLTYFNYEAQQDKSGLPNDRFSAERPEGSISTLTIQRTEQRDSAMYRCASSLLGGNAETQYFGPGTRLLVL.

The chain is built from TRBV28 and TRBJ2-7; 8 bases map to TRBD1. The CDR3 loop spans 13 amino acids. V trimming: 6 bases; J trimming: 2 bases; junction bases outside the gene matches: 3. Germline V gene lookup returns CDR1 MDHEN and CDR2 SYDVKM. The CDR3 spells CASRDRVPYEQYF. The CDR3 bases are TGTGCCAGCAGGGACAGGGTCCCCTACGAGCAGTACTTC.

The J gene is TRBJ1-1, the V gene TRBV28; 7 bases map to TRBD1. V shed 5 bases, J shed 1 base, and the junction held 7 bases outside the gene matches. The germline V gene encodes CDR1 MDHEN and CDR2 SYDVKM. This CDR3 has 15 residues. The CDR3 reads CASSPEGQWNTEAFF. For the CDR3, the DNA is TGTGCCAGCAGTCCGGAGGGACAGTGGAACACTGAAGCTTTCTTT.

The gene calls are TRBV5-4 and TRBJ1-6; 11 bases agree with TRBD1. This CDR3 has 14 amino acids. The germline V gene encodes CDR1 SGHNT and CDR2 YYREEE (reference sequence). V was pared by 1 base and J by 10 bases, with 1 base of the junction left unmatched. The DNA of the CDR3 is TGTGCCAGCAGCTTGAGGGACAGGGGGTCACCCCTCCACTTT. As protein: CASSLRDRGSPLHF. The whole variable domain, filled in from reference TRBV5-4 and TRBJ1-6, reads ETGVTQSPTHLIKTRGQQVTLRCSSQSGHNTVSWYQQALGQGPQFIFQYYREEENGRGNFPPRFSGLQFPNYSSELNVNALELDDSALYLCASSLRDRGSPLHFGNGTRLTVT.

This chain connects TRBV9 to TRBJ1-1, with D tentatively TRBD1 (6 bases). This CDR3 comprises 15 residues. V dropped 0 bases and J dropped 0 bases, with 9 bases sitting between them. CDR1 and CDR2 (germline): SGDLS, YYNGEE. The CDR3 nucleotides read TGTGCCAGCAGCGTAGCAGGGGACCTGAACACTGAAGCTTTCTTT. As protein: CASSVAGDLNTEAFF.

This chain uses TRBV10-3 with TRBJ1-4; D is ambiguous. The CDR3 totals 13 residues. Per the germline V gene, CDR1 is ENHRY and CDR2 is SYGVKD. Deletions cut 6 bases from V and 12 bases from J, with 17 bases between. CDR3 in DNA: TGTGCCATCAGCTCCGACCCCCAAGGCGAACTGTTTTTT. This sequence encodes CAISSDPQGELFF.

The V call is TRBV6-6, the J call TRBJ1-4; 9 bases agree with TRBD1. The CDR3 extends over 14 amino acids. From germline, CDR1 is MNHNY and CDR2 SVGAGI (reference sequence). Trimming at V came to 6 bases and at J to 8 bases, leaving 7 bases not matched to a gene. Here the CDR3 DNA reads TGTGCCAGCAGAAAGAGGACAGGGGACGAAAAACTGTTTTTT. Its translation is CASRKRTGDEKLFF.

A single count supports this clone. The V gene is TRBV4-2, the J gene TRBJ2-2; D not resolved. Germline CDR1 is LGHNA and CDR2 is YNFKEQ. The CDR3 runs 16 residues. Deletions cut 0 bases from V and 6 bases from J, with 14 bases between. In nucleotides, the CDR3 is TGTGCCAGCAGCCAAGAAGCCAGGAATTCCCCCGGGGAGCTGTTTTTT. Translated: CASSQEARNSPGELFF.

The V and J genes are TRBV28 and TRBJ1-3, with a tentative D call TRBD1 (5 bases). The V and J ends lost 3 bases and 2 bases respectively, with 5 bases between them. Germline V CDR1 and CDR2: MDHEN, SYDVKM. The CDR3 runs 13 residues. CDR3 region: CASSLTAGNTIYF. CDR3 in DNA: TGTGCCAGCAGTTTGACAGCTGGAAACACCATATATTTT.

In regard to this clone: The sample holds other DNA sequences that translate to the same CDR3. V gene TRBV7-2 combines with J gene TRBJ2-7; a possible D gene is TRBD2 (6 bases). The CDR3 length is 13 residues. Germline loops: CDR1 SGHTA, CDR2 FQGNSA. Trimming pared 4 bases from V and 1 base from J, leaving 8 bases between. The CDR3 DNA follows: TGTGCCAGCAGCTCGGGACTTTCCTACGAGCAGTACTTC. Translated: CASSSGLSYEQYF.

The J gene is TRBJ1-1, the V gene TRBV7-9; D is unresolved. The germline CDR1 and CDR2 sequences are SEHNR and FQNEAQ (reference sequence). V was trimmed by 3 bases and J by 5 bases, leaving 16 bases between them. The CDR3 extends over 15 amino acids. The CDR3: CASSFPDGWRTEAFF. The CDR3 DNA is TGTGCCAGCAGCTTCCCGGACGGTTGGAGGACTGAAGCTTTCTTT.

CDR3 sequence (DNA): TGTGCCAGCAGCGATGACAGGGGATCAGGAGATACGCAGTATTTT. Its protein product is CASSDDRGSGDTQYF. The V and J genes are TRBV11-2 and TRBJ2-3; 8 bases fit TRBD1. Germline V gives CDR1 SGHAT, CDR2 FQNNGV. CDR3 length: 15 amino acids. The V segment lost 5 bases and the J segment 5 bases; nucleotides outside the gene matches: 9.

This CDR3 reads CASSFSGQGNQPQHF. The CDR3 nucleotides are TGTGCCAGCAGTTTTTCGGGGCAGGGTAATCAGCCCCAGCATTTT. The rearrangement joins TRBV28 to TRBJ1-5; D may be TRBD1 (5 bases). Germline CDR1 reads MDHEN; CDR2 reads SYDVKM. Trimming pared 3 bases from V and 4 bases from J, leaving 13 bases between. This CDR3 contains 15 residues.